Described below is a single TCR beta chain sequence and its context. The CDR3 contains 16 residues. Trimming took 5 bases from V and 1 from J, leaving 15 bases between them. Germline CDR1 MRHNA, CDR2 SNTAGT. These data belong to a study of blood T cell repertoires in COVID-19. Looking at the study overall: Acute and convalescent COVID-19 specimens originated in the United States, Italy and Spain.

TCRdb's table, derived via immunoSEQ multiplex PCR, lists solely in-frame clones and lacks some. Of 290,000 or so clones listed, about 89% are singletons. The sample comprised PBMCs or T cells enriched from blood (not recorded which). The clonotype was recovered from a young woman who had recovered from COVID-19. This chain connects TRBV6-4 to TRBJ2-1; D may be TRBD2 (5 bases). The chain's CDR3 is CASSSRGAASYNEQFF. DNA of the CDR3: TGTGCCAGCAGTTCCCGGGGAGCGGCGTCCTACAATGAGCAGTTCTTC.